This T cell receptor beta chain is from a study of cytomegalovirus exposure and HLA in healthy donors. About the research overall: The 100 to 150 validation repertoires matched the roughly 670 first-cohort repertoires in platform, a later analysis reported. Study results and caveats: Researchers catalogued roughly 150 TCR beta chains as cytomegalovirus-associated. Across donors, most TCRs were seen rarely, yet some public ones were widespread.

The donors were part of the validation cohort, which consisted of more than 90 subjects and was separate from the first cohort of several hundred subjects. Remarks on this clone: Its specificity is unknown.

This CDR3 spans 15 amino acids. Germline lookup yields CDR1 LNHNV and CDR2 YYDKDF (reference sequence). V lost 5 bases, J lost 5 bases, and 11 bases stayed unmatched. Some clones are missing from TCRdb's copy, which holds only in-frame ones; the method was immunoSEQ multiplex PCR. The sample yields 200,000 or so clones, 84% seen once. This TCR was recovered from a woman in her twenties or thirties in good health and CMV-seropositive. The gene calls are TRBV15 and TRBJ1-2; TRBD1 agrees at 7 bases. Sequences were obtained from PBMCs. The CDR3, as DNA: TGTGCCACCAGCGGCCGGGCAGGGGGGCGGTATGGCTACACCTTC. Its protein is CATSGRAGGRYGYTF.